These 15 T cell receptor beta chains originate from one sample sequenced in a study of control samples from healthy donors and cancer patients. Produced via immunoSEQ multiplex PCR; TCRdb's table is partial and in-frame only. Among about 80,000 clones listed, 91% were seen once. Specimen: blood. These receptors were taken from a man between 45 and 60 years old in good health.

This chain connects TRBV10-2 to TRBJ2-6; D possibly corresponds to TRBD1 (6 bases). The CDR3 sequence is 19 residues long. Looked up from germline, CDR1 is WSHSY and CDR2 is SAAADI. Trimming removed 5 bases at V and 2 bases at J, with 22 bases between. Here the CDR3 reads CASSSFLTGTGAGANVLTF. The CDR3 DNA sequence: TGCGCCAGCAGTTCTTTCCTTACAGGGACCGGTGCTGGGGCCAACGTCCTGACTTTC.

The V gene is TRBV6-5, the J gene TRBJ1-1; the D gene is possibly TRBD1 (5 bases). Trimming took 2 bases from V and 1 from J, leaving 8 bases between them. CDR1 and CDR2 (germline): MNHEY, SVGAGI. This CDR3 contains 14 residues. This CDR3 reads CASSYDGGNTEAFF. As DNA, the CDR3 is TGTGCCAGCAGTTACGACGGGGGGAACACTGAAGCTTTCTTT.

J is TRBJ1-5 and V is TRBV30; TRBD1 is a possible D gene (6 bases). CDR1 is GTSNPN, CDR2 SVGIG, per germline (reference sequence). The V end lost 1 base, the J end lost 7 bases, and 14 bases lay between the germline ends. This CDR3 comprises 14 residues. DNA of the CDR3: TGTGCCTGGAGTGATGGGGGGCTCGGGCAGCCCCAGCATTTT. This encodes CAWSDGGLGQPQHF.

The chain is built from TRBV5-1 and TRBJ1-1; no firm D call. V was clipped by 7 bases and J by 1 base, with 11 bases between them. The CDR3 extends over 13 amino acids. CDR1 and CDR2 (germline): SGHRS, YFSETQ. The CDR3 coding sequence is TGCGCCAGCCAAGAGGGTTCGAACACTGAAGCTTTCTTT. The encoded protein is CASQEGSNTEAFF.

The V gene is TRBV2, the J gene TRBJ1-2; no clear D gene. Trimming took off 2 bases at V and 3 bases at J, with 13 bases between the two ends. CDR1 and CDR2 (germline): SNHLY, FYNNEI. This CDR3 is 15 amino acids long. The CDR3 bases are TGTGCCAGCAGTGAATTGGACCTGACCGACTATGGCTACACCTTC. This sequence encodes CASSELDLTDYGYTF. The variable domain in full, completed from reference TRBV2 and TRBJ1-2, reads EPEVTQTPSHQVTQMGQEVILRCVPISNHLYFYWYRQILGQKVEFLVSFYNNEISEKSEIFDDQFSVERPDGSNFTLKIRSTKLEDSAMYFCASSELDLTDYGYTFGSGTRLTVV.

Only one count was recorded for this clone. V usage is TRBV3-1 (or the pseudogene TRBV3-2) and J usage is TRBJ1-2, with D unclear. The germline V gene encodes CDR1 LGHDT and CDR2 YNNKEL (reference sequence). The CDR3 spans 13 residues. Trimming took 1 base from V and 8 from J, leaving 11 bases between them. The CDR3 sequence: CASSQGNLKGYTF. For the CDR3, the DNA is TGTGCCAGCAGCCAAGGGAACCTAAAGGGCTACACCTTC.

V gene TRBV18 combines with J gene TRBJ1-5, with D maybe TRBD1 (5 bases). V was clipped by 3 bases and J by 5 bases, with 11 bases between them. Germline CDR1 and CDR2: KGHSH and LQKENI. CDR3 length: 14 residues. CDR3 region: CASSPWGVDQPQHF. DNA for the CDR3: TGTGCCAGCTCACCCTGGGGGGTTGATCAGCCCCAGCATTTT.

This clone was observed a few times. The V gene is TRBV5-8, the J gene TRBJ1-2; D not resolved. The ends were cut back, 3 bases at V and 5 bases at J, with 8 bases in the middle. This CDR3 is built from 12 residues. The germline CDR1 and CDR2 sequences are SGHTS and YDEGEE. The CDR3 bases are TGTGCCAGCAGCTGGGAGATTTATGGCTACACCTTC. As protein: CASSWEIYGYTF.

The chain recombines TRBV11-3 with TRBJ2-2, with D possibly TRBD1 on 5 matching bases. Germline loops: CDR1 SGHNT, CDR2 YENEEA. The CDR3 has 14 residues. The V gene lost 5 bases and the J gene lost 3 bases, with 10 bases spanning the gap. The CDR3, as DNA: TGTGCCAGCAGCCCCGACAGATACACCGGGGAGCTGTTTTTT. Translation gives CASSPDRYTGELFF.

This clone was counted once. The J gene is TRBJ1-2, the V gene TRBV6-5, with 7 bases matching TRBD1. CDR1 MNHEY and CDR2 SVGAGI come from the germline V gene. With 10 bases clipped from V and 0 bases from J, the junction kept 8 bases outside the gene matches. The CDR3 is 14 residues long. In nucleotides, the CDR3 is TGTGCCACCACAAGGGACAGTTCTAACTATGGCTACACCTTC. Protein sequence: CATTRDSSNYGYTF.

The chain recombines TRBV29-1 with TRBJ1-1; D is ambiguous. From germline, CDR1 is SQVTM and CDR2 ANQGSEA. The V end was cut by 2 bases, the J end by 6 bases, with 13 bases between. The CDR3 has 13 residues. CDR3 residues: CSVERSSGAEAFF. CDR3 coding DNA: TGCAGCGTTGAAAGATCGTCCGGGGCTGAAGCTTTCTTT.

V gene TRBV18 combines with J gene TRBJ1-3; a possible D gene is TRBD1 (5 bases). The CDR3 is made up of 15 amino acids. Germline V CDR1 and CDR2: KGHSH, LQKENI. V dropped 3 bases and J dropped 2 bases, with 11 bases sitting between them. The CDR3 region is CASSPVTVTGNTIYF. DNA for the CDR3: TGTGCCAGCTCACCGGTGACAGTTACTGGAAACACCATATATTTT.

This rearrangement joins TRBV3-1 (or the pseudogene TRBV3-2) to TRBJ2-5; a possible D gene is TRBD1 (7 bases). The CDR3 loop spans 13 amino acids. CDR1 is LGHDT and CDR2 is YNNKEL in the germline V gene (reference sequence). CDR3 residues: CLPCRGEAETQYF. DNA of the CDR3: TGTCTACCTTGCAGGGGGGAAGCAGAGACCCAGTACTTC.

The chain has TRBV7-6 and TRBJ2-3, with D unclear. V was pared by 5 bases and J by 2 bases, with 17 bases between. Germline V gene lookup returns CDR1 SGHVS and CDR2 FNYEAQ. The CDR3 extends over 16 amino acids. CDR3 sequence reads: CASSPFPRTYTDTQYF. The CDR3 DNA reads as TGTGCCAGCAGCCCATTCCCCCGAACATACACAGATACGCAGTATTTT.

The chain recombines TRBV6-2 or TRBV6-3 with TRBJ1-2, with a weak D call TRBD1 (5 bases). The germline V and J ends were trimmed by 4 bases and 5 bases, with 11 bases remaining between them. The CDR3 is 13 residues long. CDR1 MNHEY and CDR2 SVGEGT come from the germline V gene. In DNA form, the CDR3 reads TGTGCCAGCAGTTTGGGGACGTCGTATGGCTACACCTTC. The encoded protein is CASSLGTSYGYTF.